The rows below give T cell receptor beta chains drawn from one sample of a study of T cells in Graves' hyperthyroidism and ophthalmopathy. MiXCR was run by TCRdb on the multiplex PCR reads, yielding one entry per CDR3 protein. The profile shows some 500,000 distinct CDR3 sequences, about an eighth of them singletons. Source material: blood. These receptors originate from a young woman with Graves' hyperthyroidism. Both conserved end residues are part of each CDR3. The D gene is left open where the match is weak. Expanded clones are given a class, and other clones once, few, many or no size at all.

D gene,V gene,J gene,clone size,CDR3 DNA,CDR3 protein
TRBD2,TRBV12-5,TRBJ2-7,few,TGTGCTAGTGGTTGGGTAGCGGGAGAAGTACACTACGAGCAGTACTTC,CASGWVAGEVHYEQYF
.,TRBV15,TRBJ2-3,many,TGTGCCACCAGCCGCAGGGTTAGCACAGATACGCAGTATTTT,CATSRRVSTDTQYF
TRBD2,TRBV2,TRBJ2-2,.,TGTGCCAGCAGCAAACTAGCGGGAGGGGCCGGGGAGCTGTTTTTT,CASSKLAGGAGELFF
TRBD1,TRBV30,TRBJ1-1,many,TGTGCCTGGTCCAGGGGACAGCTGAACACTGAAGCTTTCTTT,CAWSRGQLNTEAFF
.,TRBV20-1,TRBJ2-2,few,TGCAGTTCCCGAGCGGGCACGAACACCGGGGAGCTGTTTTTT,CSSRAGTNTGELFF
TRBD1,TRBV7-6,TRBJ1-2,.,TGTGCCAGCAGACGCCAGGGGGCAGGTGGCTACACCTTC,CASRRQGAGGYTF
.,TRBV9,TRBJ2-2,few,TGTGCCAGCAGCGGTCCACAGGGACATGCCACCGGGGAGCTGTTTTTT,CASSGPQGHATGELFF
.,TRBV30,TRBJ1-1,.,TGTGCCTGGAGTGTACTGGAAGGAGTCACTGAAGCTTTCTTT,CAWSVLEGVTEAFF
.,TRBV7-9,TRBJ2-7,many,TGTGCCAGCAGCAAAGGACAAGTCGACGAGCAGTACTTC,CASSKGQVDEQYF
.,TRBV19,TRBJ1-5,few,TGTGCCAGTATGGGTCCACTTACATATCAGCCCCAGCATTTT,CASMGPLTYQPQHF
TRBD1,TRBV27,TRBJ1-5,many,TGTGCCAGCAGTTCCGGACAGGCCAGGGGGTCAACCCAGCATTTT,CASSSGQARGSTQHF
TRBD2,TRBV15,TRBJ2-1,many,TGTGCCACCAGCAGAGTGAAAGGACTAGCGGGAGGCCACTACAATGAGCAGTTCTTC,CATSRVKGLAGGHYNEQFF
.,TRBV11-2,TRBJ1-4,many,TGTGCCAGCAGCACGACGGCGGGACAAGCTAATGAAAAACTGTTTTTT,CASSTTAGQANEKLFF
.,TRBV5-1,TRBJ1-4,many,TGCGCCAGCAGCTTGGGGGGGCGGACTTCAGCAACTAATGAAAAACTGTTTTTT,CASSLGGRTSATNEKLFF
TRBD2,TRBV9,TRBJ2-3,many,TGTGCCAGCAGCACTATTAGCGGGACCCGCACAGATACGCAGTATTTT,CASSTISGTRTDTQYF
.,TRBV5-1,TRBJ2-5,few,TGCGCCAGCAGCACGACGGCGGGGGCACAAGAGACCCAGTACTTC,CASSTTAGAQETQYF
TRBD1,TRBV28,TRBJ2-5,many,TGTGCCAGCAGTTTAGACAGGGGGGTAAAAGAGACCCAGTACTTC,CASSLDRGVKETQYF
.,TRBV13,TRBJ2-1,few,TGTGCCAGCAGCCCTCCGGGGGTAGCAGACAATGAGCAGTTCTTC,CASSPPGVADNEQFF
TRBD1,TRBV27,TRBJ1-2,many,TGTGCCAGCAGTAGGGGACAGGGAGTAAAAACGCGTGGCTACACCTTC,CASSRGQGVKTRGYTF
.,TRBV19,TRBJ2-2,many,TGTGCCAGCAGCCCCGGGACGGGCAACACCGGGGAGCTGTTTTTT,CASSPGTGNTGELFF
.,TRBV11-3,TRBJ2-3,many,TGTGCCAGCAGCTTAGGCAACAGGGTCTCGCCCACAGATACGCAGTATTTT,CASSLGNRVSPTDTQYF
.,TRBV29-1,TRBJ2-3,.,TGCAGCGTTGAAAGCTCGCTTAGCACAGATACGCAGTATTTT,CSVESSLSTDTQYF
.,TRBV13,TRBJ1-2,.,TGTGCCAGCAGTTCGGGCAATAGTGGCTACACCTTC,CASSSGNSGYTF